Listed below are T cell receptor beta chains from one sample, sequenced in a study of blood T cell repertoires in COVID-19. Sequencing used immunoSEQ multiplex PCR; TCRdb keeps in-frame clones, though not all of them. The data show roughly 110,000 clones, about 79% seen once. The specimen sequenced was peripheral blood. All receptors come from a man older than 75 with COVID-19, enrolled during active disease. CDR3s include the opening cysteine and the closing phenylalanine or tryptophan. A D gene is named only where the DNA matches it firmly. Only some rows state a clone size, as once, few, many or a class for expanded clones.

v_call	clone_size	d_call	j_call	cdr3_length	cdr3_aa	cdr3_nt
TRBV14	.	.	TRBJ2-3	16	CASSHTSGPYADTQYF	TGTGCCAGCAGCCATACCAGCGGACCTTATGCAGATACGCAGTATTTT
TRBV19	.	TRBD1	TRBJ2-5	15	CASSAHRGREETQYF	TGTGCCAGTAGTGCCCACAGGGGGCGCGAAGAGACCCAGTACTTC
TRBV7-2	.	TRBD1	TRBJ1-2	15	CASSLDRGANYGYTF	TGTGCCAGCAGCTTAGACAGGGGAGCTAACTATGGCTACACCTTC
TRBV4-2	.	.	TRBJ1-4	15	CASSQGQLRDEKLFF	TGTGCCAGCAGCCAAGGACAGCTCAGGGATGAAAAACTGTTTTTT
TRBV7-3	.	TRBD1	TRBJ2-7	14	CASSPGGSTYEQYF	TGTGCCAGCAGCCCAGGGGGTTCTACCTACGAGCAGTACTTC
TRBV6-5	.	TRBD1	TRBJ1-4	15	CASSYTGQNNEKLFF	TGTGCCAGCAGTTACACGGGACAGAATAATGAAAAACTGTTTTTT
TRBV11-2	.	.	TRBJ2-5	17	CASSLVGGSGLQETQYF	TGTGCCAGCAGCTTAGTCGGGGGTAGCGGCCTCCAAGAGACCCAGTACTTC
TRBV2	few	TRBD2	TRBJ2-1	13	CASVRDYNNEQFF	TGTGCCAGCGTACGGGACTACAACAATGAGCAGTTCTTC
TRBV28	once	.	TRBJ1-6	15	CASNAGEIDNSPLHF	TGTGCCAGCAATGCAGGGGAAATTGATAATTCACCCCTCCACTTT
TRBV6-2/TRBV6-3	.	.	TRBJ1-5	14	CASSFIRSNQPQHF	TGTGCCAGCAGTTTTATTCGGAGCAATCAGCCCCAGCATTTT
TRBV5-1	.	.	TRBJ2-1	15	CASSLKVGRNNEQFF	TGCGCCAGCAGCTTGAAGGTTGGGCGCAACAATGAGCAGTTCTTC
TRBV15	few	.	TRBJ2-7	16	CATSRDQGSTFYEQYF	TGTGCCACCAGCAGAGATCAGGGTAGTACTTTCTACGAGCAGTACTTC
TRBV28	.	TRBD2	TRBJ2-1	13	CASGAGWDNEQFF	TGTGCCTCCGGAGCGGGATGGGACAATGAGCAGTTCTTC
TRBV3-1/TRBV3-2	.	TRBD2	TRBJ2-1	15	CASSPTSGVYNEQFF	TGTGCCAGCAGCCCTACTAGCGGGGTCTACAATGAGCAGTTCTTC
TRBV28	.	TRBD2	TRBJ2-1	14	CASSPGTTYNEQFF	TGTGCCAGCAGTCCCGGGACTACCTACAATGAGCAGTTCTTC
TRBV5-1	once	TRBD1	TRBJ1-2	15	CASSLGDRDNYGYTF	TGCGCCAGCAGCTTGGGGGACAGGGATAACTATGGCTACACCTTC
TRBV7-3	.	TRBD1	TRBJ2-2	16	CASSLGTGYNTGELFF	TGTGCCAGCAGCTTAGGGACAGGGTATAACACCGGGGAGCTGTTTTTT
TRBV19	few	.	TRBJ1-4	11	CASTGREKLFF	TGTGCCAGTACGGGAAGGGAAAAACTGTTTTTT
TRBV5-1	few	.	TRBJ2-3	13	CASSKLEADTQYF	TGCGCCAGCAGCAAACTAGAGGCAGATACGCAGTATTTT
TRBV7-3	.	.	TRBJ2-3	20	CASSLTLLAGRGPSTDTQYF	TGTGCCAGCAGCTTAACGTTGCTCGCGGGAAGAGGGCCAAGCACAGATACGCAGTATTTT
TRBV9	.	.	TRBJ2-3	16	CASSAMGGRSKDTQYF	TGTGCCAGCAGCGCTATGGGGGGACGTAGTAAAGATACGCAGTATTTT
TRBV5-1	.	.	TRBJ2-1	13	CASSLDSHNEQFF	TGCGCCAGCAGCTTGGATAGCCACAATGAGCAGTTCTTC
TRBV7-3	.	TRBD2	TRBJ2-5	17	CASNPAVAGGPKETQYF	TGTGCCAGCAACCCCGCGGTAGCGGGAGGGCCGAAGGAGACCCAGTACTTC
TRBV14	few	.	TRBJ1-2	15	CASSQEERGGDGYTF	TGTGCCAGCAGCCAAGAGGAGAGGGGGGGTGATGGCTACACCTTC
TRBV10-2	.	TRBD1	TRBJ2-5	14	CASRGTGQRVGQYF	TGCGCCAGCAGGGGGACAGGCCAGAGGGTTGGCCAGTACTTC
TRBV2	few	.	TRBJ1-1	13	CASSEVFSPPAFF	TGTGCCAGCAGTGAAGTTTTTTCTCCTCCGGCTTTCTTT
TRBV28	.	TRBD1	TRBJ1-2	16	CASSFRTGASRDGYTF	TGTGCCAGCAGTTTCCGGACAGGGGCCTCCCGAGATGGCTACACCTTC
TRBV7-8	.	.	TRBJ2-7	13	CASSLGTRVEQYF	TGTGCCAGCAGCTTAGGGACGAGGGTCGAGCAGTACTTC
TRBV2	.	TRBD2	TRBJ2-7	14	CASRGGLAGSEQYF	TGTGCCAGCAGAGGAGGACTAGCGGGATCTGAGCAGTACTTC
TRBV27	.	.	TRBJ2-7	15	CASSLSGGAPGEQYF	TGTGCCAGCAGTTTAAGTGGAGGGGCCCCTGGAGAGCAGTACTTC